This TCR beta chain is from a study of blood T cell repertoires in COVID-19. Study information: The United States, Italy and Spain were the sources of the acute and convalescent COVID-19 samples. Sample material is recorded as cDNA or gDNA derived from T cells, B-cell-depleted T cells, or PBMCs.

V trimming: 4 bases; J trimming: 0 bases; junction bases outside the gene matches: 6. The CDR3 consists of 15 residues. The germline CDR1 and CDR2 sequences are MGHRA and YSYEKL. In the source study's methods: Estimates of nucleated cell counts were drawn from the amplification of reference gene primers. The table came from immunoSEQ multiplex PCR; TCRdb's copy has only in-frame clones and leaves some out. V and J calls and clone size are copied from that table; D and trimming were computed from the DNA. Seen here are about 140,000 clones, around 91% observed once, and the top ten hold around 3.3%. Sequencing was carried out using peripheral blood. The J gene is TRBJ2-7, the V gene TRBV4-1; 7 nucleotides agree with TRBD1. The TCR comes from an older woman with active COVID-19. This CDR3 reads CASSLTGLDSYEQYF. Here the CDR3 DNA reads TGCGCCAGCAGCCTGACAGGGCTCGACTCCTACGAGCAGTACTTC.